These T cell receptor beta chains were read from a single sample in a study of blood T cell repertoires in COVID-19. Clones were read by immunoSEQ multiplex PCR, and TCRdb kept only the in-frame ones, dropping some. The sample records fewer than 150,000 clones, around 85% being singletons. Sequencing used peripheral blood. The receptors were sampled from a man between 65 and 85 years old who had recovered from COVID-19. Each CDR3 is given with its conserved first and last residue. The D gene is left open where the match is weak. Size tells how often a clone was seen (once, few, many) or the class of an expanded clone, and some rows leave it out.

abundance	v_gene	d_gene	j_gene	CDR3aa	CDR3nt
.	TRBV5-1	TRBD2	TRBJ2-2	CASSLGLAVAGELFF	TGCGCCAGCAGCTTAGGACTAGCGGTGGCCGGGGAGCTGTTTTTT
.	TRBV7-8	TRBD2	TRBJ2-1	CASSPRTSGSYNEQFF	TGTGCCAGCAGCCCCCGGACTAGCGGGAGCTACAATGAGCAGTTCTTC
.	TRBV9	TRBD2	TRBJ2-7	CASSASPTGTSGYEQYF	TGTGCCAGCAGCGCCTCTCCGACCGGGACTAGCGGCTACGAGCAGTACTTC
.	TRBV18	.	TRBJ1-1	CASSPPSGEAFF	TGTGCCAGCTCACCACCGAGCGGTGAAGCTTTCTTT
.	TRBV30	.	TRBJ1-5	CAWSVGLAKPQHF	TGTGCCTGGAGTGTTGGCCTCGCAAAGCCCCAGCATTTT
.	TRBV28	.	TRBJ2-7	CASSSPRGHSYEQYF	TGTGCCAGCAGTTCCCCCCGCGGGCACTCCTACGAGCAGTACTTC
.	TRBV14	TRBD1	TRBJ2-2	CASSRIGGDGELFF	TGTGCCAGCAGCCGGATAGGGGGCGACGGGGAGCTGTTTTTT
.	TRBV6-2/TRBV6-3	TRBD2	TRBJ2-4	CASSFPGGENIQYF	TGTGCCAGCAGTTTCCCGGGGGGAGAAAACATTCAGTACTTC
.	TRBV6-6	.	TRBJ2-1	CASSRQGGYNEQFF	TGTGCCAGCAGCCGACAGGGAGGTTACAATGAGCAGTTCTTC
.	TRBV6-5	TRBD1	TRBJ2-7	CASWDRVYEQYF	TGTGCCAGCTGGGACAGGGTGTACGAGCAGTACTTC
.	TRBV5-5	.	TRBJ1-6	CASSLVAFGDNSPLHF	TGTGCCAGCAGCTTGGTAGCTTTCGGAGATAATTCACCCCTCCACTTT
.	TRBV5-8	.	TRBJ1-2	CASSLDSYGYTF	TGTGCCAGCAGCTTGGATAGCTATGGCTACACCTTC
.	TRBV9	.	TRBJ2-3	CASSVWKGGRDTQYF	TGTGCCAGCAGCGTATGGAAGGGCGGGCGAGATACGCAGTATTTT
once	TRBV9	TRBD2	TRBJ2-1	CASSPDGTSGYNEQFF	TGTGCCAGCAGCCCCGACGGGACTAGCGGCTACAATGAGCAGTTCTTC
once	TRBV9	TRBD1	TRBJ2-7	CASSAGQLSSYEQYF	TGTGCCAGCAGCGCGGGACAGTTAAGTTCCTACGAGCAGTACTTC
.	TRBV27	.	TRBJ2-3	CASSPGGSDTQYF	TGTGCCAGCAGTCCAGGAGGGTCAGATACGCAGTATTTT
.	TRBV5-3	.	TRBJ2-1	CARSLLRGPPAGSSYNEQFF	TGTGCCAGAAGCTTGTTACGGGGTCCCCCAGCGGGCAGTTCCTACAATGAGCAGTTCTTC
few	TRBV11-2	.	TRBJ2-1	CASSLRGTNDEQFF	TGTGCCAGCAGCTTAAGGGGAACCAACGATGAGCAGTTCTTC
.	TRBV5-4	.	TRBJ2-2	CASSLRGSGVYTGELFF	TGTGCCAGCAGCTTAAGGGGATCGGGGGTGTACACCGGGGAGCTGTTTTTT
.	TRBV28	.	TRBJ1-5	CASSLRPDYSNQPQHF	TGTGCCAGCAGTTTAAGGCCGGACTATAGCAATCAGCCCCAGCATTTT
few	TRBV5-8	TRBD1	TRBJ2-7	CASSLRDSQYPYEQYF	TGTGCCAGCAGCTTAAGGGACAGCCAGTATCCCTACGAGCAGTACTTC
few	TRBV5-1	.	TRBJ1-2	CASRDATGYNYGYTF	TGCGCCAGCAGAGACGCGACAGGATATAACTATGGCTACACCTTC
.	TRBV5-1	.	TRBJ2-2	CASSLDRPNTGELFF	TGCGCCAGCAGCTTGGACAGGCCGAACACCGGGGAGCTGTTTTTT
.	TRBV12-2	.	TRBJ2-7	CASRQLAGANEQYF	TGTGCAAGTCGCCAGCTAGCGGGAGCGAACGAGCAGTACTTC
few	TRBV11-3	TRBD1	TRBJ2-7	CASSPDRGNEQYF	TGTGCCAGCAGCCCCGACAGGGGCAACGAGCAGTACTTC
.	TRBV7-7	.	TRBJ2-3	CASSLAREDTQYF	TGTGCCAGCAGCTTAGCGCGAGAAGATACGCAGTATTTT
once	TRBV6-2/TRBV6-3	TRBD2	TRBJ2-3	CASSDGLAGLTDTQYF	TGTGCCAGCAGTGACGGACTAGCGGGACTGACAGATACGCAGTATTTT
.	TRBV2	TRBD1	TRBJ1-1	CARDRGWGTEAFF	TGTGCCAGGGACAGGGGCTGGGGAACTGAAGCTTTCTTT
.	TRBV7-2	TRBD1	TRBJ1-4	CASSSTGQGFEKLFF	TGTGCCAGCAGCTCCACGGGACAGGGGTTTGAAAAACTGTTTTTT
.	TRBV6-2/TRBV6-3	.	TRBJ2-5	CASSPPGPRTQYF	TGTGCCAGCAGCCCTCCAGGGCCCCGGACCCAGTACTTC
.	TRBV6-1	.	TRBJ1-3	CASSAAPPGSGNTIYF	TGTGCCAGCAGTGCTGCGCCCCCAGGGTCTGGAAACACCATATATTTT
once	TRBV6-5	.	TRBJ2-7	CASSYAVTREQYF	TGTGCCAGCAGTTACGCCGTAACTAGGGAGCAGTACTTC
.	TRBV28	TRBD2	TRBJ2-5	CASSQTLAGERETQYF	TGTGCCAGCAGTCAGACGCTAGCGGGAGAGCGCGAGACCCAGTACTTC
.	TRBV7-2	.	TRBJ2-3	CASSLVLLRTDTQYF	TGTGCCAGCAGCTTAGTTCTCCTCCGCACAGATACGCAGTATTTT
.	TRBV7-6	.	TRBJ2-3	CASSSGRDTQYF	TGTGCCAGCAGCTCAGGCCGGGATACGCAGTATTTT
.	TRBV5-3	.	TRBJ1-2	CARSRSTGSSYGYTF	TGTGCCAGAAGCCGATCAACAGGGTCGAGCTATGGCTACACCTTC
.	TRBV5-5	TRBD1	TRBJ2-6	CASSFRPGTGSGANVLTF	TGTGCCAGCAGCTTCCGTCCCGGGACAGGCTCTGGGGCCAACGTCCTGACTTTC
.	TRBV7-2	.	TRBJ2-5	CASSLAIGRETQYF	TGTGCCAGCAGCTTAGCCATAGGGAGAGAGACCCAGTACTTC
.	TRBV5-6	.	TRBJ1-6	CASSLRAGVSPLHF	TGTGCCAGCAGCTTGAGGGCAGGGGTTTCACCCCTCCACTTT
.	TRBV24-1	TRBD2	TRBJ2-2	CATSAPRGGSTGELFF	TGTGCCACCAGTGCCCCGCGGGGGGGGAGCACCGGGGAGCTGTTTTTT
.	TRBV25-1	TRBD2	TRBJ2-3	CASSGPSGSTDTQYF	TGTGCCAGCAGTGGTCCTAGCGGGAGCACAGATACGCAGTATTTT
.	TRBV10-2	TRBD1	TRBJ2-2	CASGDSRAGELFF	TGCGCCAGTGGGGACAGTCGGGCCGGGGAGCTGTTTTTT
.	TRBV5-4	.	TRBJ1-1	CASTLVGVDTEAFF	TGTGCCAGCACCCTGGTAGGGGTCGACACTGAAGCTTTCTTT
.	TRBV6-5	.	TRBJ1-6	CASRQGYNSPLHF	TGTGCCAGCAGGCAGGGGTATAATTCACCCCTCCACTTT
.	TRBV18	.	TRBJ1-1	CASSQAIQTQGGRNTEAFF	TGTGCCAGCTCGCAAGCCATACAAACACAGGGTGGGCGGAACACTGAAGCTTTCTTT
once	TRBV4-1	TRBD1	TRBJ2-3	CASRPQGADTQYF	TGCGCCAGCAGACCCCAGGGGGCAGATACGCAGTATTTT
once	TRBV4-2	.	TRBJ2-3	CASSQRTSTDTQYF	TGTGCCAGCAGCCAAAGGACTAGCACAGATACGCAGTATTTT
.	TRBV4-1	TRBD1	TRBJ1-2	CASSQVTGTGGYTF	TGCGCCAGCAGCCAAGTGACCGGGACAGGCGGCTACACCTTC
.	TRBV5-1	TRBD2	TRBJ2-3	CASSLEASGWTDTQYF	TGCGCCAGCAGCTTGGAGGCTAGCGGGTGGACAGATACGCAGTATTTT